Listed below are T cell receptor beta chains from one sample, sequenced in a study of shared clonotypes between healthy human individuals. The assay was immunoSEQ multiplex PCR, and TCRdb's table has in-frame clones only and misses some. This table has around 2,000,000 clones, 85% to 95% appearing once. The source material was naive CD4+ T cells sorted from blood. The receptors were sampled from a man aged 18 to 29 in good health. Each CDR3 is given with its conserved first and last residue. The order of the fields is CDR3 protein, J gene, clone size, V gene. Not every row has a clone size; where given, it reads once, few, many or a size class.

CSAGTSGQPQHF,TRBJ1-5,-,TRBV29-1
CASSRGQLMNTEAFF,TRBJ1-1,-,TRBV5-1
CASSYRTGLQPQHF,TRBJ1-5,-,TRBV7-8
CASRSTGSSIGRGYTF,TRBJ1-2,-,TRBV10-2
CASSLPLNEQFF,TRBJ2-1,-,TRBV7-8
CASSYSGARNYGYTF,TRBJ1-2,-,TRBV6-6
CASSPAGTYGYTF,TRBJ1-2,-,TRBV18
CASSFMGQGLADTQYF,TRBJ2-3,-,TRBV7-2
CASSFWDNEKLFF,TRBJ1-4,-,TRBV7-6
CASSLRRGTSYEQYF,TRBJ2-7,-,TRBV7-2
CASSFPSGVSSYEQYF,TRBJ2-7,once,TRBV2
CASSLDRGPLHF,TRBJ1-6,-,TRBV11-3
CASSSLRLAGTDTQYF,TRBJ2-3,once,TRBV27
CASSLGGRAPSYEQYF,TRBJ2-7,-,TRBV5-4
CASSPQGAIVYEQYF,TRBJ2-7,-,TRBV18
CATSRKIVVYSTDTQYF,TRBJ2-3,-,TRBV15
CASSFAGFQADTQYF,TRBJ2-3,-,TRBV5-1
CASQRDRGNEKLFF,TRBJ1-4,-,TRBV2
CASSDRGGGSGNTIYF,TRBJ1-3,-,TRBV7-9
CSVWTGRNTEAFF,TRBJ1-1,-,TRBV29-1
CASSQGSGNTIYF,TRBJ1-3,-,TRBV5-1
CASSSGGLGSYEQYF,TRBJ2-7,-,TRBV7-2
CSVEGDRSPYEQYF,TRBJ2-7,few,TRBV29-1
CASSLMRVRETQYF,TRBJ2-5,-,TRBV28
CASSLPGSYNEQFF,TRBJ2-1,few,TRBV2
CASSLGGADEKLFF,TRBJ1-4,-,TRBV5-1
CASSDRADTQYF,TRBJ2-3,once,TRBV2
CASMGARVGGYTF,TRBJ1-2,-,TRBV28
CASSQEGRGGSDEQFF,TRBJ2-1,-,TRBV4-1
CASSPITQGRGYTF,TRBJ1-2,-,TRBV19
CASSSAGSGPDTQYF,TRBJ2-3,-,TRBV5-1
CAISESDWYQETQYF,TRBJ2-5,-,TRBV10-3
CASSHPGQGGEQYF,TRBJ2-7,-,TRBV4-1
CASSPQVLNTEAFF,TRBJ1-1,once,TRBV7-6
CASSSDRGDTEAFF,TRBJ1-1,-,TRBV7-2
CASSYSNRDSETPYEQYF,TRBJ2-7,-,TRBV4-1
CASSSSGANTGELFF,TRBJ2-2,-,TRBV28
CASNGLADLSEQFF,TRBJ2-1,-,TRBV7-8
CASSSYRVGETQYF,TRBJ2-5,-,TRBV2
CASSGEMNTEAFF,TRBJ1-1,-,TRBV18
CASSSPTGDFDTEAFF,TRBJ1-1,-,TRBV21-1
CASSPNSGQPQHF,TRBJ1-5,-,TRBV18